One T cell receptor beta chain is described in this entry. The CDR3 runs 15 residues. Trimming removed 5 bases at V and 0 bases at J, with 11 bases between. CDR1 and CDR2 from the germline V gene are SGHTA and FQGNSA. The table came from immunoSEQ multiplex PCR; TCRdb's copy has only in-frame clones and leaves some out. The table records 25,000 to 35,000 clones, approximately 80% of them present only once. The data were obtained in a study of STAT5B mutations in CD4+ large granular lymphocyte leukemia. The sequenced sample consisted of CD4+ T cells from blood buffy coats. The chain is built from TRBV7-2 and TRBJ1-3; D gene ambiguous. The clonotype was recovered from a human donor in good health. This CDR3 is CASSAPMGSGNTIYF. The CDR3 DNA sequence: TGTGCCAGCAGCGCCCCTATGGGCTCTGGAAACACCATATATTTT.